The T cell receptor beta chain described here comes from a study of T-cell reconstitution after alpha-beta-depleted transplantation in children. Study-wide findings and caveats: Hyperexpanded clones declined; after one year, newly produced T cells mostly supplied diversity.

This CDR3 comprises 12 residues. V was clipped by 3 bases and J by 7 bases, with 6 bases between them. This sample's TCRbeta library carried unique molecular identifier barcodes. MiXCR, run by TCRdb on the PCR reads, gives a single entry per CDR3 protein. This table has about 440,000 distinct CDR3 sequences, roughly 44% appearing once. This clonotype has more than one count but fewer than ten. Antigen specificity is unknown. The input for sequencing was PBMCs, taken before TCRalphabeta/CD19-depleted stem cell transplant. This clonotype originated in a girl aged 2 to 9 with aplastic anemia, due to receive a stem cell transplant. The chain recombines TRBV12-3 or TRBV12-4 with TRBJ2-2, with no clear D. The CDR3 bases are TGTGCCAGCAGTTTCTCTGGCGGGGAGCTGTTTTTT. Its translation is CASSFSGGELFF.